This TCR beta chain was profiled in a study of T cells in Graves' hyperthyroidism and ophthalmopathy. Study-level findings and limits: Blood also contained most expanded thyroid clonotypes above 0.001.

It was RNA transcripts that yielded the amplified TCR beta CDR3 regions. The HTBI primer set drove a first-round RT-PCR of the TCR CDR3. A single record per CDR3 protein comes from TCRdb applying MiXCR to the multiplex PCR reads. The sample lists 650,000 to 800,000 distinct CDR3 sequences; 45% were seen once. V was pared by 5 bases and J by 7 bases, with 17 bases between. The CDR3 consists of 15 residues. Germline V gives CDR1 SGHVS, CDR2 FQNEAQ. This clonotype was seen more than once but under ten times. Its antigen is still unknown. Each diagnosis drew on symptoms, thyroxine, TRAb, thyroid ultrasound and orbital computed tomography findings.

The sequencing sample was made of peripheral blood or thyroid tissue (not recorded which). This receptor was taken from an adult man with Graves' disease, either hyperthyroidism or ophthalmopathy (not recorded which). This chain joins TRBV7-8 and TRBJ2-2; D possibly corresponds to TRBD2 (6 bases). CDR3 loop: CASSNRLVRDGELFF. Here the CDR3 DNA reads TGTGCCAGCAGCAACCGACTAGTTCGTGACGGGGAGCTGTTTTTT.